This is a list of T cell receptor beta chains from one sample in a study of T-cell reconstitution after alpha-beta-depleted transplantation in children. TCRdb used MiXCR to reprocess the PCR reads, holding one entry per CDR3 protein. Counted here are a few hundred thousand distinct CDR3 sequences, 7.5% to 10% occurring once; the ten biggest clones make up about 4.8%. The specimen comprised PBMCs from the stem cell graft donor, sampled from the stem cell graft. These receptors were taken from a human donor who donated a stem cell graft to a child with SCID. The CDR3 runs from the conserved cysteine through the conserved F or W. A D gene is named only where the DNA matches it firmly. Size is stated for part of the rows, as once, few or many counts, or as a class when the clone is expanded.

cdr3_nt | cdr3_aa | v_call | d_call | j_call | clone_size
TGTGCCAGCAGCTTTAACTATGGCTACACCTTC | CASSFNYGYTF | TRBV7-2 | NA | TRBJ1-2 | many
TGTGCCAGCAGCGCCGGGGGGGCCGCTGGGCCCCAGCATTTT | CASSAGGAAGPQHF | TRBV9 | NA | TRBJ1-5 | many
TGTGCCAGCAGTTTAGAGCGGCAAGAGACCCAGTACTTC | CASSLERQETQYF | TRBV12-3/TRBV12-4 | NA | TRBJ2-5 | many
TGTGCCAGCAGAGAGGATACGCAGTATTTT | CASREDTQYF | TRBV12-3/TRBV12-4 | NA | TRBJ2-3 | NA
TGTGCCAGCAGTTACCCAATAAAGGCAGATACGCAGTATTTT | CASSYPIKADTQYF | TRBV6-5 | NA | TRBJ2-3 | many
TGCGCCAGCAGCCAAGATTGGTCAGGGGACTACGAGCAGTACTTC | CASSQDWSGDYEQYF | TRBV4-1 | NA | TRBJ2-7 | NA
TGTGCCAGCACGCCGGGACAAAGAAATCAGCCCCAGCATTTT | CASTPGQRNQPQHF | TRBV6-2/TRBV6-3 | NA | TRBJ1-5 | many
TGTGCCAGCACCTCGGGGCCGCGGGGAGCTACGCAGTATTTT | CASTSGPRGATQYF | TRBV12-3/TRBV12-4 | NA | TRBJ2-3 | many
TGTGCCAGCAGTGAAAGAGCCGGGACGAAGGAGTCCGAGCAGTACTTC | CASSERAGTKESEQYF | TRBV2 | NA | TRBJ2-7 | many
TGCAGTGCTAGAGATGAACCCCAGTACTTC | CSARDEPQYF | TRBV20-1 | NA | TRBJ2-5 | many
TGCGCCAGCAGTCCAGGGACAGAAAGCAATCAGCCCCAGCATTTT | CASSPGTESNQPQHF | TRBV5-1 | TRBD1 | TRBJ1-5 | many
TGTGCCAGCAGTCCCGACAGGGGGCTAGTTGGAAACACCATATATTTT | CASSPDRGLVGNTIYF | TRBV27 | TRBD1 | TRBJ1-3 | many
TGTGCCAGCAGTGAGGGCCGCGGGGGGATTCAAGAGACCCAGTACTTC | CASSEGRGGIQETQYF | TRBV2 | TRBD2 | TRBJ2-5 | many
TGCAGTGCTATCACAGGGAGCGTTGGACAGCCCCAGCATTTT | CSAITGSVGQPQHF | TRBV20-1 | NA | TRBJ1-5 | many
TGCGCCAGCAGCCAAGAGGATGTCTCTGGAAACACCATATATTTT | CASSQEDVSGNTIYF | TRBV4-1 | NA | TRBJ1-3 | NA
TGTGCCACCAGCAGGTCGGCGGGACCCATTACGTGGGACACCGGGGAGCTGTTTTTT | CATSRSAGPITWDTGELFF | TRBV15 | NA | TRBJ2-2 | many
TGCAGTGCCCCATCCCCCACAGGGCTCAACACTGAAGCTTTCTTT | CSAPSPTGLNTEAFF | TRBV20-1 | NA | TRBJ1-1 | many